The 13 T cell receptor beta chains listed next were all sequenced from one sample in a study of CD8 T cells in Susac syndrome. An amount of RNA that ranged from roughly 0.5 to 1 ug was reverse transcribed with random hexamers. TCRdb called the immunoSEQ multiplex PCR reads again in MiXCR, with one record for every CDR3 protein. Of fewer than 150,000 distinct CDR3 sequences detected, approximately 93% appear once; the ten largest clones hold approximately 0.25%. Specimen: CD8+ T cells from PBMCs. The receptors stem from a human donor in good health.

The rearrangement uses TRBV29-1 and TRBJ1-5; D is perhaps TRBD1 (5 bases). The ends were cut back, 2 bases at V and 5 bases at J, with 13 bases in the middle. The CDR3 contains 14 residues. Germline-derived CDR1 and CDR2 are SQVTM and ANQGSEA. The CDR3 DNA sequence: TGCAGCGTTGAAAAGGGGCTGTTGGATCAGCCCCAGCATTTT. Translating gives CSVEKGLLDQPQHF.

J is TRBJ2-3 and V is TRBV20-1, with D tentatively TRBD2 (5 bases). V lost 0 bases, J lost 5 bases, and 15 bases lay in between. This CDR3 has 15 amino acids. Germline CDR1 is DFQATT and CDR2 is SNEGSKA (reference sequence). CDR3 amino acids: CSARDRSSGLDTQYF. DNA for the CDR3: TGCAGTGCTAGAGATCGTTCGAGCGGCCTAGATACGCAGTATTTT.

Here the CDR3 DNA reads TGTGCCTGGAGCGGGGGGTACAATGAGCAGTTCTTC. Protein: CAWSGGYNEQFF. The chain couples TRBV30 to TRBJ2-1; 7 bases map to TRBD2. The CDR3 extends over 12 amino acids. The V segment lost 3 bases and the J segment 4 bases; nucleotides outside the gene matches: 0. Germline lookup yields CDR1 GTSNPN and CDR2 SVGIG (reference sequence).

The rearrangement uses TRBV15 and TRBJ1-1; perhaps TRBD1 as D (5 bases). Trimming stripped 0 bases from V and 0 bases from J, with 8 bases between. This CDR3 comprises 15 residues. Germline assignment: CDR1 LNHNV and CDR2 YYDKDF (reference sequence). As DNA, the CDR3 is TGTGCCACCAGCAGAGATCAGGGTATGAACACTGAAGCTTTCTTT. This translates into CATSRDQGMNTEAFF.

The chain joins TRBV24-1 to TRBJ2-3; D possibly corresponds to TRBD1 (5 bases). CDR1 and CDR2 (germline): KGHDR, SFDVKD. There are 15 residues in the CDR3. The V end lost 1 base, the J end lost 1 base, and 8 bases lay between the germline ends. CDR3 protein: CATSDFARGTDTQYF. In DNA, the CDR3 is TGTGCCACCAGTGATTTTGCCAGGGGCACAGATACGCAGTATTTT.

J is TRBJ2-7 and V is TRBV2, with D uncertain. The CDR3 is 13 residues long. V was trimmed by 1 base and J by 5 bases, leaving 9 bases between them. Germline V gives CDR1 SNHLY, CDR2 FYNNEI. The CDR3 sequence: CASSEVQKDEQYF. The CDR3 DNA reads TGTGCCAGCAGTGAAGTCCAGAAGGACGAGCAGTACTTC. Full variable domain (remainder filled in from reference TRBV2 and TRBJ2-7): EPEVTQTPSHQVTQMGQEVILRCVPISNHLYFYWYRQILGQKVEFLVSFYNNEISEKSEIFDDQFSVERPDGSNFTLKIRSTKLEDSAMYFCASSEVQKDEQYFGPGTRLTVT.

For the CDR3, the DNA is TGTGCCAGCACCCCTACGGGAGGTATTGAGCAGTTCTTC. Protein product: CASTPTGGIEQFF. This chain links TRBV6-5 with TRBJ2-1, with TRBD2 matching over 7 bases. The CDR3 length is 13 residues. Germline CDR1 reads MNHEY; CDR2 reads SVGAGI. V dropped 7 bases and J dropped 9; count of bases not matched to a gene: 9.

This chain joins TRBV13 and TRBJ2-3; TRBD2 matches 11 bases. The V segment lost 5 bases and the J segment 3 bases; nucleotides outside the gene matches: 4. There are 15 residues in the CDR3. Germline CDR1 and CDR2: PRHDT and FYEKMQ (reference sequence). The CDR3: CASSTRTSGTDTQYF. The CDR3 DNA reads TGTGCCAGCAGCACGAGGACTAGCGGGACAGATACGCAGTATTTT. The variable domain in full, completed from reference TRBV13 and TRBJ2-3, reads AAGVIQSPRHLIKEKRETATLKCYPIPRHDTVYWYQQGPGQDPQFLISFYEKMQSDKGSIPDRFSAQQFSDYHSELNMSSLELGDSALYFCASSTRTSGTDTQYFGPGTRLTVL.

This chain connects TRBV7-9 to TRBJ2-5; D call uncertain. CDR1 and CDR2 from the germline V gene are SEHNR and FQNEAQ (reference sequence). V shed 8 bases and J shed 1 base, with 2 bases lying between them. This CDR3 has 10 residues. In DNA, the CDR3 is TGTGCCAGCGGCCAAGAGACCCAGTACTTC. Protein product: CASGQETQYF. Full variable domain (rest looked up from reference TRBV7-9 and TRBJ2-5): DTGVSQNPRHKITKRGQNVTFRCDPISEHNRLYWYRQTLGQGPEFLTYFQNEAQLEKSRLLSDRFSAERPKGSFSTLEIQRTEQGDSAMYLCASGQETQYFGPGTRLLVL.

The table lists this clonotype with a count of one. Here the CDR3 DNA reads TGTGCCAGCAGCACTCCGGGACCGGGACCACCAGATACGCAGTATTTT. This codes for CASSTPGPGPPDTQYF. J is TRBJ2-3 and V is TRBV7-2; D is possibly TRBD1 or TRBD2 (5 bases each). The CDR3 runs 16 residues. Trimming removed 5 bases at V and 4 bases at J, with 19 bases between. The V gene's germline CDR1 is SGHTA and CDR2 FQGNSA.

V is TRBV4-2 and J is TRBJ2-1, with 13 bases fitting TRBD2. The germline CDR1 and CDR2 sequences are LGHNA and YNFKEQ. This CDR3 contains 18 residues. V shed 2 bases and J 5 bases; nucleotides not matched to a gene: 9. In nucleotides, the CDR3 is TGTGCCAGCAGCCAACCTCGGACTAGCGGGAGTTTCAACAATGAGCAGTTCTTC. Its protein product is CASSQPRTSGSFNNEQFF.

J is TRBJ2-3 and V is TRBV11-2; 8 positions agree with TRBD2. From germline, CDR1 is SGHAT and CDR2 FQNNGV. The CDR3 is 16 amino acids. Trimming cost V 2 bases and J 2 bases; bases outside gene matches: 6. The DNA of the CDR3 is TGTGCCAGCAGCTTAAAAGTAGCGGGGACCACAGATACGCAGTATTTT. Translation gives CASSLKVAGTTDTQYF.

V usage is TRBV27 and J usage is TRBJ1-1; D gene ambiguous. V gave up 3 bases and J gave up 0 bases, with 11 bases separating them. Germline loops: CDR1 MNHEY, CDR2 SMNVEV (reference sequence). This CDR3 contains 15 residues. The CDR3 nucleotides are TGTGCCAGCAGTTTGGGCAGAACATTGAACACTGAAGCTTTCTTT. It is translated as CASSLGRTLNTEAFF.